These T cell receptor beta chains were read from a single sample in a study of cytomegalovirus exposure and HLA in healthy donors. Data came from immunoSEQ multiplex PCR; TCRdb stores just in-frame clones and leaves some out. The repertoire holds about 90,000 clones, roughly 84% seen once, with roughly 2.5% in the top ten. The sample taken for sequencing was PBMCs. These receptor sequences come from a young man in good health and CMV-seronegative. Both conserved end residues are part of each CDR3.

>TRBJ2-5|TRBV28
CASSLGGGLGFGETQYF
>TRBJ2-5|TRBV7-6
CASSLGLGRQETQYF
>TRBJ1-4|TRBV28
CASSSAGTDFNEKLFF
>TRBJ1-1|TRBV5-1
CASSGSIQGLNTEAFF
>TRBJ2-1|TRBV28
CASSSFPGQGPNEQFF
>TRBJ2-7|TRBV6-1
CASSERKGVYEQYF
>TRBJ1-6|TRBV10-1
CASRSTRLYNSPLHF
>TRBJ1-1|TRBV5-1
CASRTAVGTEAFF
>TRBJ2-3|TRBV5-1
CASSLWAGSTDTQYF
>TRBJ1-1|TRBV6-1
CASSVKQGTEAFF
>TRBJ1-5|TRBV28
CASSFSESYQPQHF
>TRBJ2-3|TRBV28
CASSTRGSGSDTQYF
>TRBJ1-1|TRBV5-4
CASSPGNTEAFF
>TRBJ1-1|TRBV10-3
CAIRTGLNTEAFF
>TRBJ1-5|TRBV15
CATSLGNSNQPQHF
>TRBJ2-1|TRBV7-9
CASIMTSGNEQFF
>TRBJ2-6|TRBV6-1
CASSDIGVSSGANVLTF
>TRBJ2-5|TRBV5-1
CASSLGAWGEQETQYF
>TRBJ1-5|TRBV6-1
CASSVVTGGNQPQHF
>TRBJ1-6|TRBV28
CASSYGQGPTSPLHF
>TRBJ1-3|TRBV6-5
CATIERNTIYF
>TRBJ2-1|TRBV7-9
CASLGQGMVRNEQFF
>TRBJ1-5|TRBV7-2
CASSPPGQSHSNQPQHF
>TRBJ2-5|TRBV5-1
CASSLTTSGAGQETQYF
>TRBJ2-1|TRBV27
CASSLWTSGGYNEQFF
>TRBJ1-1|TRBV4-3
CASSQSGMNTEAFF
>TRBJ2-1|TRBV7-8
CASSFPVRSGGSSYNEQFF
>TRBJ1-1|TRBV29-1
CSVSGKNNPEAFF
>TRBJ1-2|TRBV11-1
CASSQKPHSGYGYTF
>TRBJ1-1|TRBV28
CASSSGSALNTEAFF
>TRBJ1-2|TRBV6-5
CASSRTTGSYGYTF
>TRBJ2-2|TRBV2
CASIWQGDTGELFF
>TRBJ2-6|TRBV7-2
CASSSTGGGSGANVLTF
>TRBJ2-5|TRBV7-3
CASSFTQNQETQYF
>TRBJ1-6|TRBV6-6
CASSPRRGGNSPLHF
>TRBJ1-3|TRBV28
CASSLPQGGVSGNTIYF
>TRBJ1-5|TRBV10-3
CAISESQNRSYSNQPQHF
>TRBJ2-2|TRBV7-9
CASSPWNRGGELFF
>TRBJ1-1|TRBV9
CASSVATAGEAFF
>TRBJ1-2|TRBV6-5
CASSLDRVGGYTF
>TRBJ1-2|TRBV15
CATTLTTSTGEAGYTF
>TRBJ2-2|TRBV30
CAWSVDSHGELFF
>TRBJ2-3|TRBV27
CASSFGGGRDTQYF
>TRBJ1-1|TRBV30
CACGSDRVATEAFF
>TRBJ2-7|TRBV19
CASSINRDHEQYF
>TRBJ1-5|TRBV27
CASSLLGQPQHF
>TRBJ1-1|TRBV10-1
CASSESRATEAFF
>TRBJ1-1|TRBV27
CASSLRDGTGLMNTEAFF
>TRBJ2-5|TRBV19
CASSIQGAVETQYF
>TRBJ2-3|TRBV7-2
CASSLVVRRATDTQYF
>TRBJ1-5|TRBV21-1
CASSKEDRAGMTYSNQPQHF
>TRBJ2-2|TRBV7-9
CASSFPRVNTGELFF
>TRBJ1-6|TRBV2
CASQTGTGVGGNSPLHF
>TRBJ1-1|TRBV14
CASSRTLNTEAFF
>TRBJ1-2|TRBV5-1
CASSPAGGAKAYGYTF
>TRBJ1-1|TRBV6-1
CASNFRTATEAFF